The source of this T cell receptor (beta chain) is a study of shared clonotypes between healthy human individuals. Study-wide points: The sharing of about 5% of naive CD4 clonotypes was seen across a handful of donors.

Per germline, CDR1 LNHDA and CDR2 SQIVND (reference sequence). V shed 5 bases and J 4 bases; nucleotides not matched to a gene: 7. The CDR3 extends over 14 amino acids. For each subset, genomic DNA was distributed in equal portions over several immunoSEQ plates. In the original processing: ImmunoSEQ sequences covered only the junction and lacked quality scores; filtering therefore differed. TCRdb's table, derived via immunoSEQ multiplex PCR, lists solely in-frame clones and lacks some. Clone size and the V and J calls come from that table; the DNA yielded D and trimming. Among roughly 1,100,000 clones listed, about 80% were seen once. Notes on this clone: Its specificity is unknown.

The chain has TRBV19 and TRBJ2-7, with 8 positions matching TRBD1. The sequenced material came from memory CD4+ T cells sorted from blood. Subset meaning: CD45RA-negative fraction. The clonotype was recovered from a young man in good health. In DNA, the CDR3 is TGTGCCAGTAGTCTAGGACAGGGAAGGTACGAGCAGTACTTC. This codes for CASSLGQGRYEQYF.